This TCR beta chain was recovered during a study of PD-1 blockade in classical Hodgkin lymphoma. Study-wide findings and caveats: Compared with healthy donors, newly diagnosed patients reportedly showed lower baseline TCR diversity. Possibly reflecting disease activity or prior therapy, repertoire differences have causes that remain undefined.

In every patient, relapse followed autologous stem cell transplantation, while exposure to brentuximab vedotin differed. Patients showed best responses of complete response, partial response or progressive disease. Sequenced by immunoSEQ multiplex PCR; TCRdb stores in-frame clones only, minus some. The sample shows 40,000 to 45,000 clones, roughly 78% of them seen only once. Note on this clone: Its antigen is not identified.

The CDR3 runs to 15 residues. CDR1 and CDR2 from the germline V gene are LGHNA and YSLEER. V shed 3 bases, J shed 3 bases, and the junction held 8 bases outside the gene matches. The chain uses TRBV4-3 and TRBJ2-7; 7 bases fit TRBD1. The receptor was derived from a human donor with classical Hodgkin lymphoma. Specimen: peripheral blood mononuclear cells (PBMCs), collected at baseline. The CDR3 here is CASSQMTGWDYEQYF. DNA of the CDR3: TGCGCCAGCAGCCAGATGACAGGGTGGGACTACGAGCAGTACTTC.